This section outlines one T cell receptor (beta chain) sequence together with its context. This clone was observed once. It has no known antigen specificity. It has no much larger one-base neighbor in the sample; base qualities were not kept. TCRbeta CDR3 regions were amplified from genomic DNA by means of the immunoSEQ Assay, a bias-controlled multiplex PCR. On the authors' methods: Nucleated cell counts per sample were estimated from amplification of reference gene primers within the assay. To quantify the absolute abundance of each unique TCRbeta CDR3 rearrangement, sequence reads were collapsed and filtered. Productive Simpson clonality was computed per sample as the square root of Simpson's diversity index over productive rearrangements. TCRdb took this table from immuneACCESS and kept in-frame rearrangements with V and J called. Such tables lack part of the clones; where checked against another copy, unresolved V genes explain under half of the gap, and the rest is unexplained. The D gene and trimming were derived from the DNA, and the V and J assignments and clone size from that table. Counted in this sample were about 200,000 clones; about four fifths of them appeared once. Together, the top ten hold roughly 8% of the sample.

This entry is derived from a study of blood T cell repertoires in COVID-19 (dated by TCRdb to between 2020 and 2021). With respect to the entire study: Samples from collaborators originated in the United States, Italy and Spain and spanned both the acute and convalescent phases of COVID-19. The prospective study material was composed of cDNA or gDNA derived from T cells, B-cell-depleted T cells, or PBMCs. Deeply sampled blood TCRbeta repertoires from subjects exposed to, actively infected with, or recovered from COVID-19 were included in the dataset. The repertoires were released in a freely available public database meant as a resource for research on the immune response to SARS-CoV-2. The samples were drawn from two sources: the first 160 participants of the ongoing ImmuneRACE study, and over 1,000 subjects contributed by 6 global collaborators. A de-identified subject ID, COVID-19 status, age in years and sex were almost always included in the sample metadata. Where available, HLA class I and class II types were obtained from metadata supplied by the sample provider rather than from assay-based typing.

Whole blood was collected in K2EDTA tubes by collaborating institutions according to the institutions' own protocols. For TCRbeta analysis, collaborators shipped samples as frozen whole blood, isolated PBMCs, or DNA extracted from either of those sample types. Between the V and J ends, shortened by 3 bases and 1 base respectively, the junction contains 9 bases. The germline V gene encodes CDR1 KGHSH and CDR2 LQKENI. Spanning cysteine to phenylalanine, the CDR3 consists of 14 amino acids. Just CDR3 DNA is preserved here, 42 bases in frame from base 1. Findings and caveats that apply to the study as a whole: The quantity of clinical and demographic metadata differed by source and by participant and was supplied without curation.

This chain is built from TRBV18 and TRBJ1-1, with a tentative D gene TRBD1 over 5 matching bases. This TCR derives from a woman aged 45 to 65 with acute or convalescent COVID-19. Sequences were obtained from peripheral blood. The nucleotides read TGTGCCAGCTCACCGGCGGGGGGGAACACTGAAGCTTTCTTT. It is translated as CASSPAGGNTEAFF.